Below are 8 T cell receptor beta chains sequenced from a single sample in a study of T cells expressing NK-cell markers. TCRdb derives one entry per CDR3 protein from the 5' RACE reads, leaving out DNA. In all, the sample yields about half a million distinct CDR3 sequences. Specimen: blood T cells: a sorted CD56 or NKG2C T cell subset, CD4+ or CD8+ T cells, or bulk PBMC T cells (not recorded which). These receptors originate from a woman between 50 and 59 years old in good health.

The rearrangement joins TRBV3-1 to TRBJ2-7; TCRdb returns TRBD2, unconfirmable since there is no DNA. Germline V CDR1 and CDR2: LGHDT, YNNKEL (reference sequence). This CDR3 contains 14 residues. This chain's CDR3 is CASSLGLAEYEQYF.

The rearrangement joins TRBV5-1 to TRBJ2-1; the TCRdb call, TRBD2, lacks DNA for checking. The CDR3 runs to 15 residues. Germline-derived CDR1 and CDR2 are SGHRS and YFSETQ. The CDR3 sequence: CASSSLAGDGSEQFF.

The CDR3: CSLSQGANTEAFF. The rearrangement links TRBV29-1 to TRBJ1-1; TCRdb's D call, TRBD1, is unchecked because there is no DNA. The germline V gene encodes CDR1 SQVTM and CDR2 ANQGSEA. This CDR3 comprises 13 residues.

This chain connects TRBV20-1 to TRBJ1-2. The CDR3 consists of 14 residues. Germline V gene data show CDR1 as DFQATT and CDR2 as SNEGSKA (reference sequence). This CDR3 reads CSARDIRANYGYTF.

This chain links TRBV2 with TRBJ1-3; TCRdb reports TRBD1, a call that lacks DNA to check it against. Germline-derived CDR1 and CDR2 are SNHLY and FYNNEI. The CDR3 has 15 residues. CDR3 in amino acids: CASSVGTGTGNTIYF.

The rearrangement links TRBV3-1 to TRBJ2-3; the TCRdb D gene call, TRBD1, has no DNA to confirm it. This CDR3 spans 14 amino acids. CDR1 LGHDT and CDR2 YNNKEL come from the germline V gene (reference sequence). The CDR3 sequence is CASSLQGTTDTQYF.

Here the CDR3 reads CASSLARVRVYTEAFF. The chain combines TRBV7-8 with TRBJ1-1; as DNA is missing, the TRBD1 call by TCRdb cannot be tested. Germline-derived CDR1 and CDR2 are SGHVS and FQNEAQ. This CDR3 spans 16 amino acids.

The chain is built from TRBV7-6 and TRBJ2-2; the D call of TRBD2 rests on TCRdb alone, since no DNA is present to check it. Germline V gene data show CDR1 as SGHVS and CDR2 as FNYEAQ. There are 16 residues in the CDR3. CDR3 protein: CASSLEAGPYTGELFF.